This TCR beta chain was obtained from a study of CD8 T cells in ankylosing spondylitis. General study findings and limits: Typical of ankylosing spondylitis blood, it appeared, was a TCR beta motif of fewer than ten highly homologous variants.

Turning to this clonotype: What it recognizes is unknown. A much larger clone lies one base from this, so it may be a read error.

Via MiXCR, TCRdb re-called the 5' RACE reads, giving one row per CDR3 protein. The profile covers over 200,000 distinct CDR3 sequences, with roughly a tenth appearing a single time and 21% taken by the ten largest. Germline CDR1 reads SGHNT; CDR2 reads YENEEA. There are 14 residues in the CDR3. The source is a male donor with ankylosing spondylitis or in good health (not recorded which). V is TRBV11-3 and J is TRBJ2-2; D uncertain. Input material: blood, either unsorted or a sorted T cell fraction (not recorded which). In DNA, the CDR3 is TGTGTCAGCAGCCCAACCATAAACACCGGGGAGCTGTTTTTT. Translation gives CVSSPTINTGELFF.